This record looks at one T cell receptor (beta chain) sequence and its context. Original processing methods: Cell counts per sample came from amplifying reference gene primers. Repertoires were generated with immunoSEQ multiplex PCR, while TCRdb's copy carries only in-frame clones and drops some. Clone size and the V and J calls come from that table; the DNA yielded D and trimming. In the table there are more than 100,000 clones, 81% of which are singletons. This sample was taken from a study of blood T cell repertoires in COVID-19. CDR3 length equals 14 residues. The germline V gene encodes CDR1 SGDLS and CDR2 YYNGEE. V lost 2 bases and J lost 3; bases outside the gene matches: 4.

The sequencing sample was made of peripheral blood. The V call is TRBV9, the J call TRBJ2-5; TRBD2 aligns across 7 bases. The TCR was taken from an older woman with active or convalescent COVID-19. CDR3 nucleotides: TGTGCCAGCAGCGTGGATCTAGCGGAAGAGACCCAGTACTTC. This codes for CASSVDLAEETQYF.